These 21 T cell receptor beta chains were sequenced from one sample in a study of blood T cell repertoires in COVID-19. TCRdb keeps only in-frame clones here, not all; method: immunoSEQ multiplex PCR. The data show about 100,000 clones, under 90% seen once. Sequencing used peripheral blood. The receptors here all came from a human donor in a cohort sampled during active COVID-19.

The V call is TRBV4-3, the J call TRBJ2-2, with D maybe TRBD2 (5 bases). CDR1 and CDR2 from the germline V gene are LGHNA and YSLEER. The CDR3 is 14 amino acids. With 2 bases removed from V and 6 bases from J, the gap between germline ends came to 10 bases. The CDR3 reads CASSQTVGAGELFF. As DNA, the CDR3 is TGCGCCAGCAGCCAAACTGTCGGGGCCGGGGAGCTGTTTTTT.

The rearrangement links TRBV6-5 to TRBJ1-1; D perhaps matches TRBD1 (5 bases). V was trimmed by 6 bases and J by 8 bases, leaving 13 bases between them. This CDR3 region has 12 residues. The germline gives CDR1 MNHEY, CDR2 SVGAGI. Written as DNA, the CDR3 is TGTGCCAGCAGCCGTTGGGGCACCGAAGCTTTCTTT. Amino acid sequence: CASSRWGTEAFF.

This sequence joins TRBV10-1 and TRBJ2-1; 8 bases agree with TRBD2. V gave up 0 bases and J gave up 7 bases; unmatched junction bases: 2. This CDR3 is built from 14 residues. Germline CDR1 reads WNHNN; CDR2 reads SYGVQD (reference sequence). This chain's CDR3 is CASSESGGRNEQFF. In nucleotides, the CDR3 is TGCGCCAGCAGTGAGTCTGGCGGGAGGAATGAGCAGTTCTTC.

This clone was picked up a small number of times. The chain joins TRBV5-4 to TRBJ1-6; D is ambiguous. V was trimmed by 4 bases and J by 2 bases, leaving 13 bases between them. Germline CDR1 reads SGHNT; CDR2 reads YYREEE (reference sequence). There are 16 residues in the CDR3. The DNA for the CDR3 is TGTGCCAGCAGCCGGCGTACGGAGGCCTATAATTCACCCCTCCACTTT. This encodes CASSRRTEAYNSPLHF. The complete variable domain, with remaining parts taken from reference TRBV5-4 and TRBJ1-6, reads ETGVTQSPTHLIKTRGQQVTLRCSSQSGHNTVSWYQQALGQGPQFIFQYYREEENGRGNFPPRFSGLQFPNYSSELNVNALELDDSALYLCASSRRTEAYNSPLHFGNGTRLTVT.

This clone was observed a single time. This sequence joins TRBV10-2 and TRBJ1-1; D gene ambiguous. The CDR3 loop spans 14 amino acids. V was pared by 6 bases and J by 1 base, with 12 bases between. Germline lookup yields CDR1 WSHSY and CDR2 SAAADI. The CDR3 nucleotides read TGCGCCAGCAGCGGCGGAGTGTCGAACACTGAAGCTTTCTTT. This encodes CASSGGVSNTEAFF.

The chain recombines TRBV27 with TRBJ2-7, with 12 bases that match TRBD2. Germline values: CDR1 MNHEY, CDR2 SMNVEV (reference sequence). J lost 2 bases, V lost 6 bases, and 5 bases had no gene match. CDR3 length: 15 amino acids. The CDR3 spells CASSPLAGGTYEQYF. CDR3 DNA: TGTGCCAGCAGCCCTCTAGCGGGGGGGACCTACGAGCAGTACTTC.

This clone has only a few counts. The chain has TRBV7-8 and TRBJ1-4; 9 bases agree with TRBD1. In germline, CDR1 is SGHVS, CDR2 FQNEAQ. This CDR3 has 16 amino acids. Trimming cost V 5 bases and J 5 bases; bases outside gene matches: 9. As DNA, the CDR3 is TGTGCCAGCAGCAAACAACCGGGACAGGGAAATGAAAAACTGTTTTTT. It codes for CASSKQPGQGNEKLFF.

This rearrangement joins TRBV5-1 to TRBJ2-1, with TRBD2 matching 14 bases. Germline loops: CDR1 SGHRS, CDR2 YFSETQ. The CDR3 loop spans 17 amino acids. Losses at the gene ends were 2 bases for V and 5 bases for J; bases not matched to a gene: 6. The CDR3 DNA follows: TGCGCCAGCAGCTTAATTGGGACTAGCGGGAGTAACAATGAGCAGTTCTTC. This gives the protein CASSLIGTSGSNNEQFF.

The CDR3 sequence: CSASVPSGGALETQYF. The CDR3 DNA sequence: TGCAGTGCTAGTGTCCCTAGCGGGGGGGCGTTGGAGACCCAGTACTTC. The chain carries TRBV20-1 and TRBJ2-5, with 12 bases aligning to TRBD2. This CDR3 region has 16 residues. Germline V gene sequence: CDR1 DFQATT, CDR2 SNEGSKA (reference sequence). Unmatched junction bases numbered 10, after V lost 3 bases and J lost 5 bases.

The rearrangement links TRBV7-2 to TRBJ2-1, with 7 bases lining up with TRBD1. J gave up 16 bases and V 6 bases, and 12 bases lay outside the gene matches. Per the germline V gene, CDR1 is SGHTA and CDR2 is FQGNSA. This CDR3 is built from 12 residues. The CDR3 is CASSWGETGKFF. The CDR3 DNA reads as TGTGCCAGCAGTTGGGGAGAGACAGGGAAATTCTTC.

The gene calls are TRBV27 and TRBJ2-1, with D possibly being TRBD2 (6 bases). V was trimmed by 6 bases and J by 0 bases, leaving 18 bases between them. Germline V gene sequence: CDR1 MNHEY, CDR2 SMNVEV (reference sequence). The CDR3 extends over 17 amino acids. As DNA, the CDR3 is TGTGCCAGCAGATCCTTGGGAGGAAAGAGCTCCTACAATGAGCAGTTCTTC. Amino acids: CASRSLGGKSSYNEQFF.

This chain connects TRBV10-2 to TRBJ2-7; D is undetermined. V was pared by 8 bases and J by 2 bases, with 16 bases between. Germline V lookup: CDR1 WSHSY, CDR2 SAAADI. The CDR3 has 14 amino acids. The DNA of the CDR3 is TGCGCCAGCGCCCGACTCGTTTCCACCTACGAGCAGTACTTC. This codes for CASARLVSTYEQYF.

This sequence joins TRBV18 and TRBJ2-5, with 8 bases aligning to TRBD2. Germline loops: CDR1 KGHSH, CDR2 LQKENI. The CDR3 sequence is 15 residues long. J lost 3 bases, V lost 6 bases, and 9 bases had no gene match. The CDR3 loop is CASSAFALAEETQYF. The CDR3 DNA reads TGTGCCAGCTCCGCCTTTGCACTAGCGGAAGAGACCCAGTACTTC. The full variable domain, rest sourced from reference TRBV18 and TRBJ2-5, is NAGVMQNPRHLVRRRGQEARLRCSPMKGHSHVYWYRQLPEEGLKFMVYLQKENIIDESGMPKERFSAEFPKEGPSILRIQQVVRGDSAAYFCASSAFALAEETQYFGPGTRLLVL.

V and J are TRBV5-1 and TRBJ2-2, with TRBD2 identical over 12 bases. From germline, CDR1 is SGHRS and CDR2 YFSETQ. This CDR3 comprises 18 residues. Trimming at V came to 2 bases and at J to 6 bases, leaving 11 bases not matched to a gene. The chain's CDR3 is CASSFGGLAGTYAGELFF. The CDR3 DNA reads TGCGCCAGCAGCTTTGGAGGACTAGCGGGAACTTACGCCGGGGAGCTGTTTTTT.

The genes are TRBV19 and TRBJ2-2; D perhaps matches TRBD2 (5 bases). The CDR3 covers 16 residues. CDR1 and CDR2 from the germline V gene are LNHDA and SQIVND (reference sequence). V lost 5 bases and J lost 7, with 20 bases in between. The DNA for the CDR3 is TGTGCCAGTAGTTCCTTTTCCGGGATCCCCAACGGGGAGCTGTTTTTT. This gives the protein CASSSFSGIPNGELFF.

The rearrangement uses TRBV14 and TRBJ1-2, with D tentatively TRBD1 (6 bases). The CDR3 has 14 residues. V was pared by 4 bases and J by 5 bases, with 14 bases between. The germline V gene has CDR1 SGHDN and CDR2 FVKESK. The CDR3 nucleotides read TGTGCCAGCAGCCGTAACAGGGATGGGTATGGCTACACCTTC. Protein product: CASSRNRDGYGYTF.

This chain's CDR3 is CASSLLSSTGYEQYF. CDR3 sequence (DNA): TGTGCCAGCAGCTTATTGTCATCGACCGGGTACGAGCAGTACTTC. J is TRBJ2-7 and V is TRBV7-9; D not resolved. The CDR3 contains 15 residues. V was clipped by 2 bases and J by 4 bases, with 15 bases between them. The germline V gene has CDR1 SEHNR and CDR2 FQNEAQ (reference sequence).

This clone showed up many times. The chain uses TRBV20-1 and TRBJ1-2; 9 bases line up with TRBD1. This CDR3 is built from 12 residues. J was trimmed by 8 bases and V by 3 bases; bases with no gene match: 4. Looked up from germline, CDR1 is DFQATT and CDR2 is SNEGSKA (reference sequence). The DNA for the CDR3 is TGCAGTGCTAGTTGGGACAGGGTCGGCTACACCTTC. It is translated as CSASWDRVGYTF.

This clone was seen only once. CDR3 region: CASSYSGTSGNNEQFF. CDR3 bases: TGTGCCAGCAGTTACTCCGGGACTAGCGGGAACAATGAGCAGTTCTTC. This chain connects TRBV6-6 to TRBJ2-1; 13 bases agree with TRBD2. Looked up from germline, CDR1 is MNHNY and CDR2 is SVGAGI (reference sequence). The V segment lost 0 bases and the J segment 5 bases; nucleotides outside the gene matches: 1. The CDR3 totals 16 residues.

The chain's CDR3 is CASSGGEQFF. The DNA of the CDR3 is TGTGCCAGCAGCGGAGGGGAGCAGTTCTTC. This chain links TRBV7-9 with TRBJ2-1, with TRBD2 as a possible D gene (6 bases). CDR1 is SEHNR, CDR2 FQNEAQ, per germline (reference sequence). Trimming left V 5 bases short and J 10 bases short, with 6 bases between. The length of the CDR3 is 10 residues.

This clone was found once. The rearrangement uses TRBV7-2 and TRBJ2-1; 9 nucleotides agree with TRBD1. J gave up 9 bases and V 5 bases, and 8 bases lay outside the gene matches. CDR1 SGHTA and CDR2 FQGNSA come from the germline V gene. The CDR3 loop spans 14 amino acids. Here the CDR3 reads CASSGRDRVGEQFF. The DNA for the CDR3 is TGTGCCAGCAGCGGACGGGACAGGGTTGGTGAGCAGTTCTTC.